These 6 T cell receptor beta chains were sequenced from one sample in a study of blood T cells in healthy people across ages. PCR was performed a second time for about 7 to 12 cycles using a sample-barcoded 5' primer and a J-beta primer mix. TCRdb passed the 5' RACE reads through MiXCR, listing each CDR3 protein once. The sample has about 780,000 distinct CDR3 sequences, about 46% seen once; the top ten hold around 18%. The specimen was blood. These receptors were taken from a man at least 80 years old in good health.

The chain employs TRBV28 and TRBJ2-3; D unresolved. V was trimmed by 4 bases and J by 8 bases, leaving 10 bases between them. The germline V gene has CDR1 MDHEN and CDR2 SYDVKM. This CDR3 contains 12 residues. The CDR3 nucleotides are TGTGCCAGCAGTTCACTCCCGGTTACGCAGTATTTT. This codes for CASSSLPVTQYF.

This clonotype has a count of ten or more. The chain carries TRBV6-1 and TRBJ2-3; the D call may be TRBD1 or TRBD2 (5 bases each). V gave up 7 bases and J gave up 1 base, with 12 bases separating them. This CDR3 has 14 amino acids. Germline assignment: CDR1 MNHNS and CDR2 SASEGT. The CDR3 DNA reads as TGTGCCAGCACCCGGGACGGACGCACAGATACGCAGTATTTT. This encodes CASTRDGRTDTQYF.

The table lists this clonotype with a few counts. J is TRBJ2-5 and V is TRBV28; TRBD1 agrees at 7 bases. CDR3 size: 15 residues. Germline CDR1 reads MDHEN; CDR2 reads SYDVKM. The V and J ends lost 4 bases and 2 bases, in that order; junction bases with no gene match: 7. The CDR3 protein is CASSSIRTGQETQYF. The CDR3 DNA is TGTGCCAGCAGTTCAATAAGGACAGGACAAGAGACCCAGTACTTC.

In its sample, this clonotype was seen many times. V and J are TRBV7-2 and TRBJ1-4, with 8 bases fitting TRBD1. Germline CDR1 SGHTA, CDR2 FQGNSA. With V trimmed by 0 bases and J by 8 bases, 5 bases remained unmatched. The CDR3 extends over 15 amino acids. CDR3 region: CASSLATGAWEKLFF. CDR3 nucleotides: TGTGCCAGCAGCTTAGCGACAGGGGCTTGGGAAAAACTGTTTTTT. The entire variable domain, with the rest obtained from reference TRBV7-2 and TRBJ1-4, is as follows: GAGVSQSPSNKVTEKGKDVELRCDPISGHTALYWYRQSLGQGLEFLIYFQGNSAPDKSGLPSDRFSAERTGGSVSTLTIQRTQQEDSAVYLCASSLATGAWEKLFFGSGTQLSVL.

This clonotype has only a few counts. This chain connects TRBV6-6 to TRBJ2-5, with D perhaps assigned TRBD1 or TRBD2 (5 bases each). The germline gives CDR1 MNHNY, CDR2 SVGAGI (reference sequence). Trimming stripped 6 bases from V and 7 bases from J, with 24 bases between. The CDR3 has 16 amino acids. The CDR3 sequence is CASRQGQDQSGWTQYF. The CDR3 nucleotides are TGTGCCAGCAGACAAGGACAAGATCAGAGCGGATGGACCCAGTACTTC.

The chain recombines TRBV11-3 with TRBJ2-5; 9 bases line up with TRBD2. This CDR3 has 21 residues. Per the germline V gene, CDR1 is SGHNT and CDR2 is YENEEA. Trimming took 7 bases from V and 3 from J; bases not matched to a gene: 27. CDR3 nucleotides: TGTGCCAGCACTCCTACGACTGGGCTAGCGGGAATCAAGGGCAAAGAAGAGACCCAGTACTTC. Its translation: CASTPTTGLAGIKGKEETQYF.